This TCR beta chain was retrieved from a study of identical twins. Overall study findings and caveats: Surplus twin overlap in beta out-of-frame sequences was less pronounced.

Through template switching, a universal primer site was introduced, and the cDNA contained unique molecular identifiers. TCRdb itself ran the 5' RACE reads through MiXCR, one entry per CDR3 protein. The repertoire holds more than 400,000 distinct CDR3 sequences, with 13% to 15% as singletons. The CDR3 runs to 14 residues. The V end lost 6 bases, the J end lost 2 bases, and 13 bases lay between the germline ends. Donors were all healthy Caucasians. Comments on this clonotype: Its cognate antigen is unknown.

This same sample was also part of a study on yellow fever vaccine responses in identical twins. That work adds: Reportedly, twins' vaccine T cell responses looked partly convergent and partly personalized.

The sequencing sample was made of CD4+ T cells sorted from blood. The chain joins TRBV12-3 or TRBV12-4 to TRBJ1-1; D may be TRBD1 (5 bases). The sequence was obtained from a woman younger than 35 in good health. The CDR3 here is CASRLGGTNTEAFF. DNA of the CDR3: TGTGCCAGCAGGTTGGGGGGAACCAACACTGAAGCTTTCTTT.